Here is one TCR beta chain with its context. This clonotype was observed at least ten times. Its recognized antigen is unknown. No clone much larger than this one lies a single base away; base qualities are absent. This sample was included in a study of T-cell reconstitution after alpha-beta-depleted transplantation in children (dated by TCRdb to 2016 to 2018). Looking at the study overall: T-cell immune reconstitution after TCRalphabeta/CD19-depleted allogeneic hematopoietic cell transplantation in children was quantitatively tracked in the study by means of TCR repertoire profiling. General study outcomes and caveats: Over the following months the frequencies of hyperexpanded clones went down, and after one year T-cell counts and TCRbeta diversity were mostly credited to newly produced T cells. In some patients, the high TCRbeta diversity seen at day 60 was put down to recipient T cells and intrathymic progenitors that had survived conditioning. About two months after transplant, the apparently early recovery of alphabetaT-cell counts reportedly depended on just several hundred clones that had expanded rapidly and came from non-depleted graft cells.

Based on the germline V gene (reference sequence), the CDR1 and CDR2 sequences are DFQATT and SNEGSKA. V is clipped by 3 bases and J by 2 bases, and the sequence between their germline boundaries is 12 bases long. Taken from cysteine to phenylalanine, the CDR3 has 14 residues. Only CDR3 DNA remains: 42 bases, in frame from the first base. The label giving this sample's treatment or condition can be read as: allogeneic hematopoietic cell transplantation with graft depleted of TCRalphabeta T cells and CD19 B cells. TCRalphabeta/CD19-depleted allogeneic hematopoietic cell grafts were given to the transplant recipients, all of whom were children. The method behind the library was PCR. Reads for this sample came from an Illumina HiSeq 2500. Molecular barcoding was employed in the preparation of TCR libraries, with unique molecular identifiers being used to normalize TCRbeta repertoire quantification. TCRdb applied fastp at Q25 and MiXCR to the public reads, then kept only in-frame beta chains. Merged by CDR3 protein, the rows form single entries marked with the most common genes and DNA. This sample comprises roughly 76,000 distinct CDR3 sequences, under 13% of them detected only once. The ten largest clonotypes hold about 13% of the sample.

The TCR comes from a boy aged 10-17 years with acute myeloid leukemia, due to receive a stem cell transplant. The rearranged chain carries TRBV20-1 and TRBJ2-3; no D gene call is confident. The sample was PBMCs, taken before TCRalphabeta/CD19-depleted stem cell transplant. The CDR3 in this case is CSASGTLLTDTQYF. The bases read TGCAGTGCTAGTGGTACACTGCTCACAGATACGCAGTATTTT.